This TCR beta chain stems from a study of cytomegalovirus exposure and HLA in healthy donors listed by TCRdb under 2017. Regarding the research as a whole: According to an earlier analysis of a few hundred of the donors, 150 million to 200 million T cells yielded 90 million to 130 million unique TCR beta sequences and about 300 Gb of sequence data. An early release that covered approximately 600 HLA-typed donors contained 300 to 350 gigabases of sequencing data and tens of millions of unique TCR sequences. The genetic ancestry cluster associated with self-reported Caucasian donors included 70% to 85% of the approximately 410 genotyped donors. The study aimed to test whether cataloging public T cell receptors could reveal signatures of past pathogen exposure. Using immunosequencing, the study profiled T cell repertoires from 640 or so subjects and related those repertoires to cytomegalovirus serostatus. In addition to the first cohort of roughly 700 subjects, a separate validation cohort of 120 different subjects was used. High-throughput TCR immunosequencing, statistical association of individual TCRs with disease status, and machine learning were combined to predict cytomegalovirus infection status. A later analysis re-analyzed previously published TCR beta repertoires from 666 donors and added high-resolution HLA genotyping to study TCR occurrence patterns. The later analysis used no new phenotypic data to find candidate immune exposures, relying instead on TCR beta sequences and their occurrence across donors. An earlier analysis of 587 of the donors used high-throughput TCR beta sequencing to judge whether each TCR beta V gene segment behaved as functional or pseudogenic. Alongside the repertoire data, information on donor age, sex, ethnicity and CMV serostatus was compiled. In a later genetic analysis, genome-wide SNP genotypes for 398 of the 666 donors were used, and that subset was treated as a discovery cohort. All discovery cohort repertoires had been generated using a single sequencing platform. Both class I and class II loci were covered by HLA typing, at four-digit resolution. The number of typed donors differed by locus: roughly 629-640 for A, B, C, DRB1 and DQB1; some 500 for DQA1; about 600 for DPA1; and 400 to 480 for DPB1. Because of strong linkage in the cohort, 5 or 6 DR-DQ haplotypes were treated as single units for association and clustering. Across around 400 genotyped donors of the cohort, an average of approximately 200,000 unique TCR beta nucleotide sequences per donor were sequenced, and roughly 20% of those sequences were non-productive.

Here is what the overall study found, with its caveats: The cohort was sequenced for TCR beta chains only, and without alpha or paired-chain data the features that could be detected were limited. For the cohort, immune exposure information was limited to CMV serostatus. A later analysis associated 16,951 TCR beta sequences with specific HLA alleles at a false discovery rate of 0.05. Because the 87-base-pair reads could not distinguish some IMGT-functional V segments, including TRBV6-2 and TRBV6-3, those segments were excluded. A further reported finding was that TCR beta sequences accurately predicted the HLA-A and HLA-B alleles for most subjects in the first cohort. According to a later genetic analysis, donors in an Asian-associated ancestry cluster had fewer N-insertions in productive TCRs than the approximately 710-donor mean. Seventeen rarely observed V segments, including chromosome 9 orphons, were excluded from the earlier analysis of several hundred of the donors because counts were too low. Across donors, most TCR sequences were observed very rarely, whereas some public TCRs were present in many individuals. Because some donors lacked HLA typing at each locus, the association tests relied only on the typed subset. In a later analysis, most CMV-associated TCR beta chains were found to appear HLA-restricted, with HLA associations seemingly driven largely by CMV exposure. A few of the identified cytomegalovirus-associated TCR beta chains were confirmed in vitro to be specific for cytomegalovirus antigens. The authors suggested that the approach could potentially be extended to other disease states and immunological phenotypes. A later analysis found that TCR association rates varied across HLA loci, with DRB1 alleles showing the most associated TCRs and HLA-C alleles the fewest. A group of highly shared sequence variants was considered likely to be a technical artifact of the sequencing pipeline. Sequencing depth was assumed to be roughly uniform across donors in the presence/absence analyses, though that assumption may not hold. A later analysis reported that several top co-occurrence clusters appeared linked to parvovirus B19, influenza, CMV and Epstein-Barr virus. Correlated functional status among segregating V segments might be attributable to linkage disequilibrium, but an unknown experimental factor could not be ruled out. Cytomegalovirus status was reported to be diagnosed by the classifier with high specificity and sensitivity in both the original and validation cohorts. The study listed 150 to 200 TCR beta chains as associated with cytomegalovirus. An association between a missense DCLRE1C variant and V-gene and J-gene trimming of TCR beta chains was found in a later genetic analysis and replicated in an independent cohort. In a later analysis, HLA-associated TCR beta chains showed more clonal expansion and lower generation probabilities than non-associated chains that were equally common. In an earlier analysis of several hundred of the donors, most TCR beta V segments were observed in productive rearrangements about 90% or about 30% of the time, broadly matching IMGT annotations. When HLA alleles, especially DR and DQ, strongly co-occurred, attributing TCR associations to individual alleles was difficult.

The cohort was made up of roughly 670 healthy bone marrow donors. All cohort members were sampled while nominally healthy, although unrecorded immune exposures were likely present. The donor was CMV seropositive and was included in the group of 250 to 350 seropositive cohort members. Every donor gave a peripheral blood sample, and the peripheral blood mononuclear cells from that sample were used for TCR beta sequencing. The Qiagen DNeasy Blood Extraction Kit was used to extract genomic DNA from the blood cell samples. The library was made by the immunoSEQ multiplex PCR assay. A mixture of 60 forward primers for TCR Vbeta segments and 13 reverse primers for TCR Jbeta segments was used in the multiplex PCR. The CDR3 region of rearranged TCR beta genes was amplified from genomic DNA with a multiplex PCR assay. The Illumina HiSeq System was used to sequence the amplified TCR beta libraries as 87-base-pair reads. Concerning the study's data processing: A later analysis tallied approximately 87 million unique TCR beta chains across the 600 to 700 repertoires, and some 10 million of those chains were shared by two or more donors. Raw reads were error-corrected and collapsed into unique sequences by a nearest-neighbor algorithm in which closely related sequences were merged to remove PCR and sequencing errors. Alignment of CDR3 sequences to IMGT reference sequences was used to assign V, D and J gene segments. For a sequence to be retained, a match of at least six nucleotides to both a V gene segment and a J gene segment was required. A rearrangement was called productive if the CDR3 had no stop codons and remained in frame with V and J, and every other rearrangement was called non-productive. Following IMGT convention, CDR3 was defined as the stretch from the second conserved V-encoded cysteine up to the conserved J-encoded phenylalanine. The earlier analysis of around 640 of the donors excluded sequences that lacked an unambiguous match to a single V gene segment. An earlier analysis of over 450 of the donors classified V segments as functional when productive rearrangements were above 56.7% and as segregating when the standard deviation between donors was above 5%. A statistical classification framework was built for diagnosing cytomegalovirus status from the catalog of TCR beta chain sequences. In a later analysis, V and J genes were assigned by comparing TCR nucleotide sequences against IMGT/GENE-DB human TR gene sequences. The TCRdist pipeline was used in a later analysis to assign CDR3 sequences and most-parsimonious VDJ recombination scenarios. In a later analysis, each TCR beta chain was defined by its CDR3 amino acid sequence together with its V-gene family, and reads lacking a unique V-gene family were excluded. A later analysis removed 592 highly shared, low-generation-probability nucleotide sequences to deal with suspected cross-contamination and a sequencing artifact. In a later analysis, a clonal expansion index was calculated for each public chain from normalized within-repertoire ranks of inferred template counts. Generation probabilities in a later analysis came from a VDJ recombination model fitted to out-of-frame rearrangements, and those results were checked against IGoR. Hypergeometric tests were used in a later analysis to score TCR-TCR, TCR-HLA and TCR-CMV co-occurrence, with a repertoire-size bias correction applied to the TCR pairs. To estimate false discovery rates, a later analysis permuted the HLA or CMV assignments 20 times. In a later analysis, co-occurring TCRs were grouped using DBSCAN, with TCRdist sequence similarity added in when clustering inside HLA-allele-positive subsets. Co-occurrence clustering excluded repertoires with fewer than 30,000 or more than 120,000 public chains, plus five with anomalous nucleotide sharing. TCRdb took this table from immuneACCESS and kept in-frame rearrangements with V and J called. Such tables lack part of the clones; where checked against another copy, unresolved V genes explain under half of the gap, and the rest is unexplained. The DNA gave D and trimming, while V, J and clone size come from that table. This sample gives about 160,000 clones in total; roughly 84% of them show up just once. 5% to 7% of the sample belongs to the ten largest clones.

As concerns this clone: The antigen it recognizes is unknown. Per-nucleotide qualities are absent, and no much larger clonotype sits a single base away. This sample also contains other DNA sequences that code for the same CDR3.

The germline V gene (reference sequence) yields DFQATT for CDR1 and SNEGSKA for CDR2. V is cut by 3 bases and J by 4 bases, and the space between the germline ends is 6 bases. Spanning cysteine to phenylalanine, the CDR3 consists of 11 amino acids. Only the CDR3 region is kept as DNA, spanning 33 bases read in frame from base 1. Specimen: PBMCs. The receptor was derived from a man in his forties or fifties in good health and CMV-seropositive. The chain uses TRBV20-1 and TRBJ2-5; TRBD2 is a possible D gene, resting on 6 matching bases. The CDR3 protein is CSARGGETQYF. The nucleotides are TGCAGTGCTAGGGGGGGAGAGACCCAGTACTTC.